These T cell receptor beta chains were read from a single sample in a study of blood T cell repertoires in COVID-19. Here immunoSEQ multiplex PCR was the method, and the copy in TCRdb shows in-frame clones only, minus some. The data show about 29,000 clones, roughly 80% seen once. The sample comprised peripheral blood. The receptors here all came from a man aged 80 or over with active COVID-19. Each CDR3 is given with its conserved first and last residue. A D gene is named only where the DNA matches it firmly. The size of a clone is reported for some rows only, either as once, few or many, or as a class for expanded clones.

d_gene	j_gene	abundance	v_gene	CDR3nt	CDR3aa
TRBD1	TRBJ2-3	.	TRBV6-5	TGTGCCAGCAGTTCAGACAGGGCGGCAGATACGCAGTATTTT	CASSSDRAADTQYF
.	TRBJ1-5	.	TRBV3-1/TRBV3-2	TGTGCCAGCAGCCAAGAAGGAGGGGAAGGACAGCCCCAGCATTTT	CASSQEGGEGQPQHF
TRBD1	TRBJ2-3	.	TRBV5-1	TGCGCCAGCAGCTCTAACAGGGGCGGCGATACGCAGTATTTT	CASSSNRGGDTQYF
TRBD2	TRBJ2-3	.	TRBV28	TGTGCCAGCAGTTTACTAGCGGGCAGCACAGATACGCAGTATTTT	CASSLLAGSTDTQYF
TRBD2	TRBJ2-2	once	TRBV7-3	TGTGCCAGCAGCCCCGGACTAGCTGCCGGGGAGCTGTTTTTT	CASSPGLAAGELFF
TRBD1	TRBJ1-4	.	TRBV19	TGTGCCAGTAGTATAGGCAGGGGGACTAATGAAAAACTGTTTTTT	CASSIGRGTNEKLFF
TRBD2	TRBJ2-7	once	TRBV11-2	TGTGCCAGCAGCATAAGTTCCAAAGGACTAGCGGGGGGCGAGCAGTACTTC	CASSISSKGLAGGEQYF
.	TRBJ1-5	.	TRBV10-2	TGCGCCAGCAGTGAACAGGGTGGGAATCAGCCCCAGCATTTT	CASSEQGGNQPQHF
TRBD2	TRBJ2-1	.	TRBV3-1/TRBV3-2	TGTGCCAGCAGCGAAGGGACTAGCGGGTTTGATGAGCAGTTCTTC	CASSEGTSGFDEQFF
TRBD1	TRBJ1-1	.	TRBV5-6	TGTGCCAGCAGCCGCCGGGACAGGGGCGGGGAAGCTTTCTTT	CASSRRDRGGEAFF
.	TRBJ1-6	.	TRBV4-1	TGCGCCAGCAGCCAAGATCCGGGGGGCCGGGTTCGGTCACCCCTCCACTTT	CASSQDPGGRVRSPLHF
.	TRBJ2-3	.	TRBV3-1/TRBV3-2	TGTGCCAGCAGCCACCAGGGCGATACGCAGTATTTT	CASSHQGDTQYF
.	TRBJ1-1	.	TRBV18	TGTGCCAGCTCACCACAGGTAGGGCAAGGGGCTGAAGCTTTCTTT	CASSPQVGQGAEAFF
.	TRBJ1-6	.	TRBV6-5	TGTGCCAGCAGGGAGGGGGGGGGAGACGTCTCCCTCCACTTT	CASREGGGDVSLHF
.	TRBJ2-2	.	TRBV29-1	TGCAGCGCTGTGCGGGGGCCCGCGAACACCGGGGAGCTGTTTTTT	CSAVRGPANTGELFF
TRBD1	TRBJ1-3	.	TRBV5-4	TGTGCCAGCAGCTCCGGGACAGGGAACGTCGCGGGGGGAAACACCATATATTTT	CASSSGTGNVAGGNTIYF
TRBD1	TRBJ1-2	few	TRBV4-2	TGTGCCAGCAGCCAAGAGAACAGGGGGAACTATGGCTACACCTTC	CASSQENRGNYGYTF
.	TRBJ2-6	few	TRBV4-1	TGCGCCAGCAGCCAAGATTCGCGGCTCGGGGCCAACGTCCTGACTTTC	CASSQDSRLGANVLTF
TRBD1	TRBJ1-1	.	TRBV29-1	TGCAGCGTGAGGGACAGGATGAACACTGAAGCTTTCTTT	CSVRDRMNTEAFF
.	TRBJ2-5	.	TRBV3-1/TRBV3-2	TGTGCCAGCCCCCCTGCGGGGTTCCAAGAGACCCAGTACTTC	CASPPAGFQETQYF
.	TRBJ2-7	.	TRBV10-2	TGCGCCAGCAAACACCGGGACACCTCCTACGAGCAGTACTTC	CASKHRDTSYEQYF
.	TRBJ2-7	.	TRBV7-2	TGTGCCAGCAGCTTAGCGTCCGGGGTCGAGCAGTACTTC	CASSLASGVEQYF
TRBD1	TRBJ1-1	.	TRBV18	TGTGCCAGCTCAGCCGGGACAGAGAACACTGAAGCTTTCTTT	CASSAGTENTEAFF
.	TRBJ2-3	few	TRBV3-1/TRBV3-2	TGTGCCAGCAGCCAAGATTTTCCGGGGCAAGCAGGGGGCACAGATACGCAGTATTTT	CASSQDFPGQAGGTDTQYF
.	TRBJ1-1	.	TRBV5-3	TGTGCCAGAAGCTGGGCCTCGGCCACTGAAGCTTTCTTT	CARSWASATEAFF
TRBD1	TRBJ2-5	.	TRBV7-9	TGTGCCAGCAGACGGACAGGCGAGTACCAAGAGACCCAGTACTTC	CASRRTGEYQETQYF
.	TRBJ2-2	.	TRBV19	TGTGCCAGTAGTATCAAGGGGAGGACCGGGGAGCTGTTTTTT	CASSIKGRTGELFF
TRBD2	TRBJ2-3	.	TRBV5-1	TGCGCCAGCAGCATCACTAGCGGGGGGGCCGGGTTACATACGCAGTATTTT	CASSITSGGAGLHTQYF
.	TRBJ1-2	.	TRBV6-5	TGTGCCAGCAGTTACTTGGCCGCTTCTTATGGCTACACCTTC	CASSYLAASYGYTF
.	TRBJ2-3	.	TRBV12-5	TGTGCTAGTGGTTTGGCCAGGAACAGAGGGGATACGCAGTATTTT	CASGLARNRGDTQYF
TRBD1	TRBJ2-7	.	TRBV11-2	TGTGCCAGCAGCTTAGTAGGGGTTGGCAGGGGGCCTGTCTACGAGCAGTACTTC	CASSLVGVGRGPVYEQYF
.	TRBJ1-5	.	TRBV6-2/TRBV6-3	TGTGCCAGCAGTTACTATGGGCGGAGGGCAGCGCCAGAGCCCCAGCATTTT	CASSYYGRRAAPEPQHF
TRBD1	TRBJ2-1	.	TRBV10-3	TGTGCCATCAGTGCGGGGACAGGGGGATCCAATGAGCAGTTCTTC	CAISAGTGGSNEQFF
.	TRBJ2-7	few	TRBV29-1	TGCAGCGTTGAAGATCGGGCGGGGCCTTACGAGCAGTACTTC	CSVEDRAGPYEQYF
TRBD1	TRBJ2-7	.	TRBV5-1	TGCGCCAGCAGCTTGGGTCAGGGGGCCTACGAGCAGTACTTC	CASSLGQGAYEQYF
TRBD1	TRBJ1-2	.	TRBV9	TGTGCCAGCAGCGTAGGACGAGGCAGGGGGGCCTATGGCTACACCTTC	CASSVGRGRGAYGYTF
TRBD1	TRBJ2-7	few	TRBV4-1	TGCGCCAGCAGCCAAGGGGACAGGGGCTACGAGCAGTACTTC	CASSQGDRGYEQYF
.	TRBJ1-5	.	TRBV2	TGTGCCAGCAGTGTGGGAGGGGTTCAGCCCCAGCATTTT	CASSVGGVQPQHF
TRBD1	TRBJ2-7	once	TRBV2	TGTGCCAGCAGAAGGACAGGGTCCTACGAGCAGTACTTC	CASRRTGSYEQYF
TRBD2	TRBJ2-5	.	TRBV3-1/TRBV3-2	TGTGCCAGCAGCCCGCGGACTAGCTTCGAGACCCAGTACTTC	CASSPRTSFETQYF
TRBD1	TRBJ1-1	.	TRBV19	TGTGCCAGTAGTCTAACGGGACAGAATGAAGCTTTCTTT	CASSLTGQNEAFF
.	TRBJ1-2	.	TRBV13	TGTGCCAGCAGCTCCTCAGTGTCGGGCTATGGCTACACCTTC	CASSSSVSGYGYTF
TRBD2	TRBJ2-3	.	TRBV4-2	TGTGCCAGCAGCCAAGGGGCTAGCGGGGGGGTCACAGATACGCAGTATTTT	CASSQGASGGVTDTQYF
TRBD1	TRBJ1-1	few	TRBV7-9	TGTGCCAGCAGCTCCTACAGGGGGTCCACTGAAGCTTTCTTT	CASSSYRGSTEAFF
.	TRBJ2-2	.	TRBV19	TGTGCCAGTAGTGTCGAAGGAGTCGGGGAGCTGTTTTTT	CASSVEGVGELFF
TRBD1	TRBJ2-7	.	TRBV5-6	TGTGCCAGCAGCTTCGGGACAGGGGACGAGCAGTACTTC	CASSFGTGDEQYF
.	TRBJ1-2	medium-sized	TRBV6-5	TGTGCCAGCTTCGGTAATCGTAACTATGGCTACACCTTC	CASFGNRNYGYTF
TRBD2	TRBJ2-3	.	TRBV5-1	TGCGCCAGCAGCTTGGTCGGGGGGATCACAGATACGCAGTATTTT	CASSLVGGITDTQYF
TRBD1	TRBJ2-7	.	TRBV5-1	TGCGCCAGCAGCTTGGGACAGGGGGCCTTAGAGCAGTACTTC	CASSLGQGALEQYF
TRBD2	TRBJ2-2	.	TRBV10-3	TGTGCCATCAGTCTCGGGCGGGGGAGATCCGGGGAGCTGTTTTTT	CAISLGRGRSGELFF
TRBD1	TRBJ1-4	.	TRBV6-6	TGTGCCAGCAGCCCCAGGGGGCGGGAAAAACTGTTTTTT	CASSPRGREKLFF